The next 8 T cell receptor beta chains were all read from a single sample in a study of blood T cell repertoires in COVID-19. Repertoires were generated with immunoSEQ multiplex PCR, while TCRdb's copy carries only in-frame clones and drops some. The repertoire consists of 330,000 or so clones, with roughly 86% occurring once and the leading ten covering approximately 0.93%. The sample consisted of PBMCs or T cells enriched from blood (not recorded which). These receptors were taken from a woman aged 30 to 39 who had been exposed to COVID-19.

The chain is built from TRBV6-1 and TRBJ2-4; possible D gene TRBD1, 5 bases. The length of the CDR3 is 19 residues. The V end was cut by 6 bases, the J end by 1 base, with 25 bases between. Per the germline V gene, CDR1 is MNHNS and CDR2 is SASEGT. Here the CDR3 DNA reads TGTGCCAGCAGGGAAAAACAGGCCGGGCCCTCCGCGGCCAAAAACATTCAGTACTTC. This gives the protein CASREKQAGPSAAKNIQYF.

V usage is TRBV5-1 and J usage is TRBJ2-7; 10 positions match TRBD1. This CDR3 contains 18 residues. CDR1 is SGHRS and CDR2 is YFSETQ in the germline V gene. After removal of 4 bases from V and 0 bases from J, the junction contained 13 bases not matched to a gene. CDR3 protein: CASSIQPGQGRSSYEQYF. DNA of the CDR3: TGCGCCAGCAGCATACAACCGGGACAGGGGCGAAGCTCCTACGAGCAGTACTTC.

The chain combines TRBV11-2 with TRBJ1-1; D is possibly TRBD1 (5 bases). Germline V gives CDR1 SGHAT, CDR2 FQNNGV. The V end was cut by 3 bases, the J end by 3 bases, with 11 bases between. This CDR3 is built from 14 residues. In DNA form, the CDR3 reads TGTGCCAGCAGCTTGGGGCTGTGGGACACTGAAGCTTTCTTT. Its protein is CASSLGLWDTEAFF.

The chain carries TRBV5-4 and TRBJ1-2; D is perhaps TRBD1 (5 bases). V gave up 4 bases and J gave up 4 bases, with 20 bases separating them. Per the germline V gene, CDR1 is SGHNT and CDR2 is YYREEE (reference sequence). This CDR3 comprises 16 residues. The CDR3 region has the DNA TGTGCCAGCAGCCCGTCGCGGATCACAGGAGTCTATGGCTACACCTTC. It codes for CASSPSRITGVYGYTF.

The chain links TRBV20-1 to TRBJ2-7; 10 nucleotides line up with TRBD2. Germline-derived CDR1 and CDR2 are DFQATT and SNEGSKA (reference sequence). CDR3 size: 14 residues. Losses at the gene ends were 3 bases for V and 4 bases for J; bases not matched to a gene: 6. In DNA, the CDR3 is TGCAGTGCTAGTCCACTAGCGGGGCTTTACGAGCAGTACTTC. Its translation: CSASPLAGLYEQYF.

The rearrangement links TRBV5-4 to TRBJ2-3; TRBD2 matches 12 bases. Germline CDR1 and CDR2: SGHNT and YYREEE (reference sequence). This CDR3 has 16 amino acids. V dropped 3 bases and J dropped 4; count of bases not matched to a gene: 6. The CDR3 here is CASSSGLAGAADTQYF. The CDR3 DNA reads as TGTGCCAGCAGCTCGGGACTAGCGGGCGCGGCAGATACGCAGTATTTT.

The chain is built from TRBV15 and TRBJ2-1, with 11 positions matching TRBD2. With 8 bases clipped from V and 7 bases from J, the junction kept 10 bases outside the gene matches. Germline V gene sequence: CDR1 LNHNV, CDR2 YYDKDF (reference sequence). CDR3 length: 15 amino acids. CDR3 DNA sequence: TGTGCCACCGATGCAGGGACTAGCGGTGTTAATGAGCAGTTCTTC. Protein: CATDAGTSGVNEQFF.

This clone was counted only a few times. The gene calls are TRBV5-1 and TRBJ1-4; D perhaps matches TRBD1 (5 bases). Germline values: CDR1 SGHRS, CDR2 YFSETQ. This CDR3 region has 14 residues. The germline V and J ends were trimmed by 4 bases and 6 bases, with 13 bases remaining between them. In DNA form, the CDR3 reads TGCGCCAGCAGCCCAGGGTTCGGCGATGAAAAACTGTTTTTT. This sequence encodes CASSPGFGDEKLFF.